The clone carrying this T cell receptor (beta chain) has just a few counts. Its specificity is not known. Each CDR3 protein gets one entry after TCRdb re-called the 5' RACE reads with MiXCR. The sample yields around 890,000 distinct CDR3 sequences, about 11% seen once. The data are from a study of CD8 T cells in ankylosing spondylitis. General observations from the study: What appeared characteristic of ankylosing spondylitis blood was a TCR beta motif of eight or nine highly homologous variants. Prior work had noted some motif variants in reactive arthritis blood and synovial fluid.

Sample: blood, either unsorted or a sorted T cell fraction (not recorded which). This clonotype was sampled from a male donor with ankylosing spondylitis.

The CDR3 region has the DNA TGTGCCACCATGACAGGGAACTACGAGCAGTACTTC. Protein sequence: CATMTGNYEQYF. This sequence joins TRBV10-3 and TRBJ2-7; 7 bases are a match to TRBD1. The CDR3 is made up of 12 amino acids. The ends lost 10 bases at V and 3 bases at J; junction bases unmatched: 6. Germline CDR1 and CDR2: ENHRY and SYGVKD.